In its sample, the clone carrying this T cell receptor (beta chain) was seen a few times. Its antigen is undetermined. This sample was included in a study of cytomegalovirus exposure and HLA in healthy donors. On the study more broadly: Prior work identified more than 90 million unique TCR beta sequences in about 179 million T cells.

There are 16 residues in the CDR3. Germline V gives CDR1 MDHEN, CDR2 SYDVKM. V dropped 2 bases and J dropped 0 bases, with 11 bases sitting between them. Notes on the study in general: The study had only CMV serostatus as immune exposure information. In vitro confirmation showed three CMV-associated chains to be CMV antigen specific. Later, TCR association rates were found to vary by HLA locus, highest for DRB1 and lowest for HLA-C.

PCR employed 60 Vbeta and 13 Jbeta primers. The method was immunoSEQ multiplex PCR; TCRdb's version includes in-frame clones alone and lacks a portion of them. The sample has around 140,000 clones, about three quarters seen once. The TCR comes from a man between 35 and 55 years old in good health and CMV-seronegative. The chain employs TRBV28 and TRBJ2-4, with a weak D call TRBD1 (6 bases). The sequenced sample consisted of PBMCs. This CDR3 is CASSLMGDIAKNIQYF. The CDR3 DNA sequence: TGTGCCAGCAGTTTAATGGGGGACATAGCCAAAAACATTCAGTACTTC.